The 27 T cell receptor beta chains in this list originate from one sample, sequenced in a study of T cell changes during pregnancy in multiple sclerosis. The protocol was immunoSEQ multiplex PCR, while the TCRdb copy is restricted to in-frame clones and leaves out a portion. The data show around 37,000 clones, with 90% to 95% seen just once and 6.1% held by the top ten. Sequencing was performed on CD8+ T cells from peripheral blood mononuclear cells, taken in the second trimester of pregnancy. These receptors all stem from a female donor with multiple sclerosis, enrolled in a pregnancy study.

The chain is built from TRBV7-8 and TRBJ1-5; a possible D gene is TRBD1 (6 bases). This CDR3 has 13 amino acids. The germline V gene encodes CDR1 SGHVS and CDR2 FQNEAQ. The V end lost 4 bases, the J end lost 4 bases, and 8 bases lay between the germline ends. The CDR3 region is CASSSTGNQPQHF. Here the CDR3 DNA reads TGTGCCAGCAGCTCAACAGGGAATCAGCCCCAGCATTTT.

The V call is TRBV15, the J call TRBJ2-5; D is ambiguous. Germline V CDR1 and CDR2: LNHNV, YYDKDF (reference sequence). The CDR3 loop spans 14 amino acids. V lost 0 bases, J lost 3 bases, and 8 bases lay in between. The CDR3 protein is CATSRDHGEETQYF. The CDR3 bases are TGTGCCACCAGCAGAGATCATGGAGAAGAGACCCAGTACTTC.

The chain links TRBV19 to TRBJ2-3; weak D call: TRBD2 (6 bases). The germline gives CDR1 LNHDA, CDR2 SQIVND (reference sequence). The CDR3 spans 13 residues. The germline V and J ends were trimmed by 7 bases and 2 bases, with 10 bases remaining between them. CDR3 amino acids: CASNRDSTDTQYF. CDR3 coding DNA: TGTGCCAGTAATAGGGACTCCACAGATACGCAGTATTTT.

V usage is TRBV21-1 and J usage is TRBJ2-3; the DNA was not used to check the table's D call, TRBD2. TRBV21-1 corresponds to a pseudogene. CDR3 size: 17 residues. The CDR3 loop is CASSNPGLAGVTDTQYF. The DNA for the CDR3 is TGTGCCAGCAGCAACCCGGGACTAGCGGGTGTCACAGATACGCAGTATTTT.

CDR3 DNA sequence: TGCGCCAGCAGCCAAGGGGACAGCCCTAATCAGCCCCAGCATTTT. It is translated as CASSQGDSPNQPQHF. The chain joins TRBV4-1 to TRBJ1-5; 7 bases line up with TRBD1. There are 15 residues in the CDR3. Germline V gene lookup returns CDR1 MGHRA and CDR2 YSYEKL. With 1 base clipped from V and 4 bases from J, the junction kept 4 bases outside the gene matches.

The chain recombines TRBV19 with TRBJ1-3; D possibly corresponds to TRBD1 (5 bases). V lost 3 bases and J lost 0, with 12 bases in between. This CDR3 is 16 amino acids long. Germline V lookup: CDR1 LNHDA, CDR2 SQIVND (reference sequence). The CDR3 spells CASSISSGISGNTIYF. The CDR3 DNA reads TGTGCCAGTAGTATCAGCTCAGGGATCTCTGGAAACACCATATATTTT.

This chain joins TRBV7-9 and TRBJ2-2; D is uncertain. Per the germline V gene, CDR1 is SEHNR and CDR2 is FQNEAQ (reference sequence). Deletions cut 3 bases from V and 7 bases from J, with 21 bases between. The CDR3 loop spans 17 amino acids. The CDR3 DNA is TGTGCCAGCAGCTTTACCGCCTCGGTCCTCGGTGGCGGGGAGCTGTTTTTT. Translating gives CASSFTASVLGGGELFF.

The chain joins TRBV4-3 to TRBJ1-4; D may be TRBD1 (6 bases). The CDR3 extends over 19 amino acids. Germline lookup yields CDR1 LGHNA and CDR2 YSLEER. V gave up 1 base and J gave up 0 bases, with 18 bases separating them. CDR3 bases: TGCGCCAGCAGCCAAGGGACCGGGACACCCTTTTCAACTAATGAAAAACTGTTTTTT. Encoded protein: CASSQGTGTPFSTNEKLFF.

The rearrangement links TRBV27 to TRBJ2-7, with TRBD1 matching over 7 bases. The CDR3 length is 14 residues. Germline CDR1 reads MNHEY; CDR2 reads SMNVEV (reference sequence). J was trimmed by 3 bases and V by 1 base; bases with no gene match: 3. This chain's CDR3 is CASSLYRDSYEQYF. As DNA, the CDR3 is TGTGCCAGCAGTTTATACCGGGACAGCTACGAGCAGTACTTC.

The J gene is TRBJ2-3, the V gene TRBV14, with D possibly being TRBD1 (6 bases). This CDR3 contains 18 residues. The V end was cut by 0 bases, the J end by 4 bases, with 20 bases between. Germline V gives CDR1 SGHDN, CDR2 FVKESK. The CDR3 region is CASSQEEPGVYGSDTQYF. CDR3 nucleotides: TGTGCCAGCAGCCAAGAAGAGCCAGGGGTTTATGGGTCAGATACGCAGTATTTT. The full variable domain, in which reference TRBV14 and TRBJ2-3 provide the parts outside the CDR3, is EAGVTQFPSHSVIEKGQTVTLRCDPISGHDNLYWYRRVMGKEIKFLLHFVKESKQDESGMPNNRFLAERTGGTYSTLKVQPAELEDSGVYFCASSQEEPGVYGSDTQYFGPGTRLTVL.

V and J are TRBV28 and TRBJ1-1; unclear D gene. The CDR3 is made up of 12 amino acids. The V gene's germline CDR1 is MDHEN and CDR2 SYDVKM. With 1 base removed from V and 5 bases from J, the gap between germline ends came to 5 bases. The CDR3 DNA follows: TGTGCCAGCAGTTTATCCGGGACTGAAGCTTTCTTT. It translates to CASSLSGTEAFF.

This rearrangement joins TRBV5-6 to TRBJ2-3; D might be TRBD2 (6 bases). The CDR3 has 13 amino acids. Trimming removed 5 bases from V and 1 base from J, with 8 bases in between. Germline loops: CDR1 SGHDT, CDR2 YYEEEE. The CDR3 protein is CASRTGGTDTQYF. CDR3 bases: TGTGCCAGCAGAACGGGGGGCACAGATACGCAGTATTTT.

This clone has only one observation. The chain recombines TRBV9 with TRBJ2-3, with TRBD2 identical over 9 bases. Trimming cost V 0 bases and J 3 bases; bases outside gene matches: 8. Germline V CDR1 and CDR2: SGDLS, YYNGEE. The CDR3 has 17 amino acids. The CDR3 region is CASSVVPSGGMTDTQYF. The CDR3 bases are TGTGCCAGCAGCGTAGTCCCAAGCGGGGGGATGACAGATACGCAGTATTTT.

V is TRBV11-2 and J is TRBJ2-1; D is unresolved. The CDR3 has 13 residues. Germline CDR1 reads SGHAT; CDR2 reads FQNNGV. Trimming cost V 6 bases and J 5 bases, with 11 bases left between them. CDR3 sequence: CASRSLADNEQFF. In DNA form, the CDR3 reads TGTGCCAGCAGGAGTCTGGCGGACAATGAGCAGTTCTTC.

The chain joins TRBV5-8 to TRBJ2-7, with 13 bases aligning to TRBD2. Germline CDR1 is SGHTS and CDR2 is YDEGEE. This CDR3 has 16 amino acids. Trimming took 0 bases from V and 3 from J; bases not matched to a gene: 3. The CDR3 nucleotides read TGTGCCAGCAGCTTGGAGGGACTAGCGGGACACTACGAGCAGTACTTC. Its protein product is CASSLEGLAGHYEQYF.

This chain joins TRBV7-9 and TRBJ1-5; maybe TRBD1 (5 bases). V was trimmed by 4 bases and J by 2 bases, leaving 21 bases between them. The CDR3 sequence is 18 residues long. CDR1 is SEHNR and CDR2 is FQNEAQ in the germline V gene (reference sequence). The CDR3 loop is CASSSEKQGPGGNQPQHF. The CDR3 DNA follows: TGTGCCAGCAGCTCCGAAAAGCAGGGCCCGGGGGGCAATCAGCCCCAGCATTTT.

The chain links TRBV6-4 to TRBJ2-1, with D perhaps matching TRBD1 (5 bases). From germline, CDR1 is MRHNA and CDR2 SNTAGT. There are 15 residues in the CDR3. V lost 2 bases to trimming and J lost 2 bases, with 10 bases between them. CDR3 DNA: TGTGCCAGCAGTGACGGGGCGCTAACCTACAATGAGCAGTTCTTC. Amino acid sequence: CASSDGALTYNEQFF.

This chain links TRBV7-9 with TRBJ1-2; 7 nucleotides align to TRBD1. Germline lookup yields CDR1 SEHNR and CDR2 FQNEAQ (reference sequence). The CDR3 length is 18 residues. J lost 4 bases, V lost 2 bases, and 16 bases had no gene match. The CDR3 coding sequence is TGTGCCAGCAGCTTACCGGGACAGTCCAGTGGTAGGGCCTATGGCTACACCTTC. Its protein is CASSLPGQSSGRAYGYTF.

The chain joins TRBV7-9 to TRBJ2-2; D unresolved. V was clipped by 3 bases and J by 2 bases, with 16 bases between them. Looked up from germline, CDR1 is SEHNR and CDR2 is FQNEAQ (reference sequence). The CDR3 runs to 17 residues. CDR3 amino acids: CASSFWALPPNTGELFF. The CDR3 DNA follows: TGTGCCAGCAGCTTTTGGGCTCTCCCCCCCAACACCGGGGAGCTGTTTTTT.

J is TRBJ2-2 and V is TRBV9, with 8 positions matching TRBD1. V dropped 2 bases and J dropped 0; count of bases not matched to a gene: 3. CDR3 length: 16 residues. The germline CDR1 and CDR2 sequences are SGDLS and YYNGEE. CDR3 sequence: CASSVEGQANTGELFF. CDR3 DNA sequence: TGTGCCAGCAGCGTGGAGGGACAGGCGAACACCGGGGAGCTGTTTTTT.

This chain uses TRBV6-5 with TRBJ2-2; maybe TRBD2 (5 bases). In germline, CDR1 is MNHEY, CDR2 SVGAGI. This CDR3 has 15 amino acids. V was clipped by 5 bases and J by 4 bases, with 14 bases between them. In DNA, the CDR3 is TGTGCCAGCAGTAGGGAGCCACGGGGCACCGGGGAGCTGTTTTTT. Amino acid sequence: CASSREPRGTGELFF.

The chain joins TRBV7-9 to TRBJ1-4; D unresolved. Trimming cost V 5 bases and J 14 bases, with 15 bases left between them. Germline assignment: CDR1 SEHNR and CDR2 FQNEAQ (reference sequence). This CDR3 has 12 residues. The chain's CDR3 is CASSPTTFGLFF. CDR3 sequence (DNA): TGTGCCAGCAGCCCCACGACCTTCGGGCTGTTTTTT.

This rearrangement joins TRBV10-2 to TRBJ2-7; TRBD1 is a possible D gene (5 bases). Germline V gene sequence: CDR1 WSHSY, CDR2 SAAADI. The CDR3 runs to 13 residues. V was clipped by 4 bases and J by 1 base, with 8 bases between them. The CDR3 region is CASSVRESYEQYF. The CDR3 nucleotides are TGCGCCAGCAGTGTCAGGGAATCCTACGAGCAGTACTTC.

CDR3 residues: CASSPGTGLGEQYF. The CDR3 bases are TGTGCCAGCAGTCCCGGGACAGGGTTAGGCGAGCAGTACTTC. The chain employs TRBV27 and TRBJ2-7; 9 nucleotides agree with TRBD1. The V gene end was trimmed by 5 bases and the J gene end by 6 bases; junction bases not matched to a gene: 8. Germline CDR1 MNHEY, CDR2 SMNVEV (reference sequence). CDR3 length: 14 residues.

This clone was recorded only once. This chain links TRBV5-8 with TRBJ1-1; 11 nucleotides align to TRBD1. V lost 3 bases to trimming and J lost 4 bases; unmatched junction nucleotides: 2. Germline CDR1 is SGHTS and CDR2 is YDEGEE. This CDR3 is 14 amino acids long. The CDR3 region is CASSWGQGGTEAFF. The DNA for the CDR3 is TGTGCCAGCAGCTGGGGACAGGGGGGCACTGAAGCTTTCTTT.

V and J are TRBV9 and TRBJ2-2, with D uncertain. V was clipped by 3 bases and J by 2 bases, with 5 bases between them. Germline V gene lookup returns CDR1 SGDLS and CDR2 YYNGEE. CDR3 length equals 13 residues. CDR3 in amino acids: CASSGPNTGELFF. Here the CDR3 DNA reads TGTGCCAGCAGCGGGCCCAACACCGGGGAGCTGTTTTTT.

This clone was observed once. This rearrangement joins TRBV7-9 to TRBJ2-2; the match to TRBD1 covers 10 bases. This CDR3 comprises 16 residues. J was trimmed by 5 bases and V by 6 bases; bases with no gene match: 9. CDR1 is SEHNR and CDR2 is FQNEAQ in the germline V gene (reference sequence). The CDR3 nucleotides are TGTGCCAGCAGACGCGACCGGGACAGGGGAACCGGGGAGCTGTTTTTT. Its protein is CASRRDRDRGTGELFF.